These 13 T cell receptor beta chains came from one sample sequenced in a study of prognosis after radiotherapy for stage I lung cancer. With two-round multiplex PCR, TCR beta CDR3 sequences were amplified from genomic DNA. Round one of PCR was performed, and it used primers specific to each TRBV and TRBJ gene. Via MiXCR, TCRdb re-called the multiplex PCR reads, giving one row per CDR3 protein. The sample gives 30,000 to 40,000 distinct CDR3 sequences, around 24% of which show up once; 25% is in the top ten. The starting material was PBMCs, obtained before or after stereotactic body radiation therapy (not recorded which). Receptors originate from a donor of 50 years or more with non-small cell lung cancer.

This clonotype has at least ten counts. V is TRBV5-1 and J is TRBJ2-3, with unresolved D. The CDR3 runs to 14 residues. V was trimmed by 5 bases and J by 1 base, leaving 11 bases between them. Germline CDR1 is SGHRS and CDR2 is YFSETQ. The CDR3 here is CASRTAEGTDTQYF. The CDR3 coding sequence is TGCGCCAGCAGGACGGCGGAAGGCACAGATACGCAGTATTTT. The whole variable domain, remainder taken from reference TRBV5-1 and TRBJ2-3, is KAGVTQTPRYLIKTRGQQVTLSCSPISGHRSVSWYQQTPGQGLQFLFEYFSETQRNKGNFPGRFSGRQFSNSRSEMNVSTLELGDSALYLCASRTAEGTDTQYFGPGTRLTVL.

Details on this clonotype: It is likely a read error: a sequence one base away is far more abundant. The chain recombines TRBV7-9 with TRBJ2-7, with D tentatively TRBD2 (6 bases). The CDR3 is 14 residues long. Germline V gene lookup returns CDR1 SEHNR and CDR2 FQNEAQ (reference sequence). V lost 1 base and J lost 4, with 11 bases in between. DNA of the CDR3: TGTGCCAGCAGCTTAGGTGCTAGCGTGTACGAGCAGTACTTC. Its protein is CASSLGASVYEQYF.

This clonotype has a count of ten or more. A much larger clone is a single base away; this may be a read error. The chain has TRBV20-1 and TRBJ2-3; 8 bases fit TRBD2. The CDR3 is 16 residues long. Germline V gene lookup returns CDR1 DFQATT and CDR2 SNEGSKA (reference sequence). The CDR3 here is CSARLAGRSSTDTQCF. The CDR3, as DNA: TGCAGTGCTAGACTAGCGGGTAGATCTAGCACAGATACGCAGTGTTTT.

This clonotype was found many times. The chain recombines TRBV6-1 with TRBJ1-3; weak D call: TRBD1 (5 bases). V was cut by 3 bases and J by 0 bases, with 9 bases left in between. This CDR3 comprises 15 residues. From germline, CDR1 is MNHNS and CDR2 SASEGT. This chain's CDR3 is CASSDRVYSGNTIYF. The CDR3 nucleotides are TGTGCCAGCAGTGACAGGGTTTACTCTGGAAACACCATATATTTT.

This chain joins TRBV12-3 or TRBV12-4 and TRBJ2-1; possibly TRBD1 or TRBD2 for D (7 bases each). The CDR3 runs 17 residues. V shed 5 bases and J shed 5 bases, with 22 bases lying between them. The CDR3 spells CASSLSGPGGLDNEQFF. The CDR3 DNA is TGTGCCAGCAGTCTTAGCGGGCCAGGGGGACTGGACAATGAGCAGTTCTTC.

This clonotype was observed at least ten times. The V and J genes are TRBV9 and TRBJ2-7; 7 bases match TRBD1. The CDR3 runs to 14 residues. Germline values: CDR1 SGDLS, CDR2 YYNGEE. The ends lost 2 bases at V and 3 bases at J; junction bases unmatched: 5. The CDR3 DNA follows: TGTGCCAGCAGCGTCCAGACAGGGAGCTACGAGCAGTACTTC. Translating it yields CASSVQTGSYEQYF.

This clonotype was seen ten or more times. CDR3 DNA sequence: TGTGCCAGCAGCTTAACGACTAGCGGGAGGGCCGGCACCGGGGAGCTGTTTTTT. It yields the protein CASSLTTSGRAGTGELFF. This chain links TRBV7-9 with TRBJ2-2, with TRBD2 identical over 14 bases. Trimming at V came to 2 bases and at J to 4 bases, leaving 6 bases not matched to a gene. This CDR3 has 18 amino acids. Per the germline V gene, CDR1 is SEHNR and CDR2 is FQNEAQ (reference sequence).

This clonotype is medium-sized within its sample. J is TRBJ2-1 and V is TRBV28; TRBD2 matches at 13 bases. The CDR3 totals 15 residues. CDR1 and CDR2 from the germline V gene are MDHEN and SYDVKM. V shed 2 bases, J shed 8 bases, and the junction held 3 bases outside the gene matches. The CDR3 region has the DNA TGTGCCAGCAGTTTAGGACTAGCGGGAGCCTATGAGCAGTTCTTC. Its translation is CASSLGLAGAYEQFF.

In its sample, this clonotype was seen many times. Here the CDR3 reads CASTTGGFLMGRYGYTF. CDR3 in DNA: TGTGCCAGCACCACAGGGGGCTTCTTGATGGGTCGGTATGGCTACACCTTC. This chain links TRBV28 with TRBJ1-2; 9 nucleotides match TRBD1. The CDR3 is 17 amino acids. Unmatched junction bases numbered 17, after V lost 7 bases and J lost 5 bases. The germline gives CDR1 MDHEN, CDR2 SYDVKM.

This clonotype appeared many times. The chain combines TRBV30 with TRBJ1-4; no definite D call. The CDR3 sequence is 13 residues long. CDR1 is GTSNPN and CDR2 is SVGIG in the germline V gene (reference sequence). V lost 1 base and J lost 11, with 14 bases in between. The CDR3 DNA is TGTGCCTGGAGTGCCGAGAAATTGGGGAAACTGTTTTTT. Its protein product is CAWSAEKLGKLFF. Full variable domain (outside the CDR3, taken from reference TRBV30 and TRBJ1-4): SQTIHQWPATLVQPVGSPLSLECTVEGTSNPNLYWYRQAAGRGLQLLFYSVGIGQISSEVPQNLSASRPQDRQFILSSKKLLLSDSGFYLCAWSAEKLGKLFFGSGTQLSVL.

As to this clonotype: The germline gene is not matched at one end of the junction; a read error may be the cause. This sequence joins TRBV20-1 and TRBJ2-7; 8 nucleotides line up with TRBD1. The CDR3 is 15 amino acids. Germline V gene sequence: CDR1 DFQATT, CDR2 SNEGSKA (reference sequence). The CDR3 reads CSARDYGTGGDEQYF. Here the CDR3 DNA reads TGCAGTGCTAGAGACTATGGGACAGGCGGGGACGAACAGTACTTC.

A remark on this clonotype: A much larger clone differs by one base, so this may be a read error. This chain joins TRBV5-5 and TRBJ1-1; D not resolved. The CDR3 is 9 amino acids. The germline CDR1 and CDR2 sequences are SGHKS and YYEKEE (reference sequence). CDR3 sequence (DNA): TGTGCCAGCGGACCTGAACCTTTCTTT. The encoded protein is CASGPEPFF.

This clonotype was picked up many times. The CDR3 DNA sequence: TGTGCCAGCAGTTTTGGGAGTAGCAATCAGCCCCAGCATTTT. It codes for CASSFGSSNQPQHF. The chain employs TRBV28 and TRBJ1-5; the D is unclear. The CDR3 extends over 14 amino acids. In germline, CDR1 is MDHEN, CDR2 SYDVKM. Trimming shortened V by 3 bases and J by 0 bases, and 6 bases separated the two germline ends.